Listed here are 3 T cell receptor beta chains from one sample, sequenced in a study of blood T cell repertoires in COVID-19. Profiled with immunoSEQ multiplex PCR; TCRdb holds only in-frame clones, not every one. Seen here are 250,000 to 350,000 clones, over 75% observed once, and the top ten hold around 13%. Sequenced sample: peripheral blood. The receptors here all came from a woman aged 55-70 years with acute or convalescent COVID-19.

CDR3 region: CASSEYQVSFSHISNQPQHF. The CDR3 bases are TGTGCCAGCAGCGAGTATCAGGTCAGCTTTTCCCATATTAGCAATCAGCCCCAGCATTTT. The chain couples TRBV9 to TRBJ1-5; D gene uncertain. The V gene's germline CDR1 is SGDLS and CDR2 YYNGEE. CDR3 length: 20 amino acids. Trimming removed 3 bases from V and 0 bases from J, with 25 bases in between.

In this sample, this clone turned up once. J is TRBJ1-2 and V is TRBV2; TRBD1 aligns across 7 bases. The junction had 11 bases not matched to a gene; V was cut back by 6 bases and J by 10 bases. The V gene's germline CDR1 is SNHLY and CDR2 FYNNEI. This CDR3 region has 13 residues. CDR3 sequence: CASSLDRRVIYTF. The CDR3 DNA is TGTGCCAGCAGCTTGGACAGGCGCGTCATCTACACCTTC. Full variable domain (rest looked up from reference TRBV2 and TRBJ1-2): EPEVTQTPSHQVTQMGQEVILRCVPISNHLYFYWYRQILGQKVEFLVSFYNNEISEKSEIFDDQFSVERPDGSNFTLKIRSTKLEDSAMYFCASSLDRRVIYTFGSGTRLTVV.

This chain connects TRBV7-2 to TRBJ2-7; 9 bases match TRBD1. V lost 7 bases and J lost 3; bases outside the gene matches: 10. This CDR3 has 15 amino acids. The germline V gene encodes CDR1 SGHTA and CDR2 FQGNSA. The CDR3 spells CASTTPGQGIYEQYF. The CDR3 bases are TGTGCCAGCACTACCCCGGGACAGGGTATCTACGAGCAGTACTTC.